What follows describes a single T cell receptor beta chain. Germline V lookup: CDR1 ENHRY, CDR2 SYGVKD. The CDR3 has 14 amino acids. V was clipped by 6 bases and J by 5 bases, with 16 bases between them. Profiling relied on immunoSEQ multiplex PCR, and the TCRdb table lists in-frame clones only, not all of them. The sample yields some 46,000 clones, approximately 83% seen once. This sample was taken from a study of OX40 agonist ivuxolimab in advanced cancers. Material: CD4+ or CD8+ T cells sorted from blood, obtained in a trial of the OX40 agonist ivuxolimab. This chain connects TRBV10-3 to TRBJ2-5, with a tentative D call TRBD1 (6 bases). This clonotype originated in an adult with an advanced solid tumor such as melanoma, head and neck, liver or kidney cancer. CDR3 residues: CAIRGTPLVETQYF. CDR3 DNA sequence: TGTGCCATCAGGGGGACACCCCTGGTGGAGACCCAGTACTTC.